These T cell receptor beta chains were read from a single sample in a study of response to subunit inactivated influenza vaccine. Each CDR3 protein is one row after TCRdb ran MiXCR on the RT-PCR reads. The sample includes about 780,000 distinct CDR3 sequences, under 20% of them seen just once. The starting material was PBMCs from blood, obtained 4 to 6 days after vaccination. These receptors were collected from a man aged 50-59 years who received an inactivated influenza vaccine. Each CDR3 is given without its conserved first and last residue. Clone size is not always given. Where it is, it says once, few, many or a class for expanded clones.

V gene: TRBV7-2
clone size: .
J gene: TRBJ2-3
CDR3 protein: ASSRGGTSTDTQY

V gene: TRBV7-9
clone size: .
J gene: TRBJ2-2
CDR3 protein: ASTWLGGAGDGELF

V gene: TRBV6-5
clone size: few
J gene: TRBJ1-1
CDR3 protein: ASSYGPAGRENTEAF

V gene: TRBV7-2
clone size: .
J gene: TRBJ1-3
CDR3 protein: ASSLTGTTSSGNTIY

V gene: TRBV29-1
clone size: .
J gene: TRBJ2-1
CDR3 protein: SVVGQGAYNEQF

V gene: TRBV15
clone size: once
J gene: TRBJ1-1
CDR3 protein: ATSSGHTEAF

V gene: TRBV6-5
clone size: .
J gene: TRBJ1-1
CDR3 protein: ASSSTAGTF

V gene: TRBV20-1
clone size: many
J gene: TRBJ2-5
CDR3 protein: SATSSGGWVETQY

V gene: TRBV29-1
clone size: many
J gene: TRBJ2-7
CDR3 protein: SVIYRGIYEQY

V gene: TRBV6-1
clone size: few
J gene: TRBJ2-1
CDR3 protein: ASSQSYPSYNEQF

V gene: TRBV5-1
clone size: few
J gene: TRBJ2-1
CDR3 protein: ASGFLAGADEQF

V gene: TRBV7-9
clone size: few
J gene: TRBJ2-2
CDR3 protein: ASSSPTVSTGELF

V gene: TRBV12-3/TRBV12-4
clone size: many
J gene: TRBJ1-2
CDR3 protein: ASTWEGSDYGYT

V gene: TRBV20-1
clone size: .
J gene: TRBJ1-1
CDR3 protein: SPGQDLNTEAF

V gene: TRBV7-9
clone size: .
J gene: TRBJ2-1
CDR3 protein: ASSHQGAWLGNEQF

V gene: TRBV6-2/TRBV6-3
clone size: .
J gene: TRBJ2-1
CDR3 protein: ASSYSTSGYNEQF

V gene: TRBV10-3
clone size: .
J gene: TRBJ2-4
CDR3 protein: AISERLVVAKNIQY

V gene: TRBV6-1
clone size: .
J gene: TRBJ2-5
CDR3 protein: ASSESGGETQY

V gene: TRBV9
clone size: many
J gene: TRBJ2-3
CDR3 protein: ASSGTGGSTDTQY

V gene: TRBV11-2
clone size: few
J gene: TRBJ2-3
CDR3 protein: ASRQVIRRSTDTQY

V gene: TRBV4-1
clone size: once
J gene: TRBJ2-7
CDR3 protein: ASSQQGDSGRKGQY

V gene: TRBV12-3/TRBV12-4
clone size: .
J gene: TRBJ1-3
CDR3 protein: ASSLQPFSGNTIY

V gene: TRBV5-5
clone size: .
J gene: TRBJ1-4
CDR3 protein: ASSLVQSEKLF

V gene: TRBV29-1
clone size: few
J gene: TRBJ2-3
CDR3 protein: SVRSGTASDTQY

V gene: TRBV2
clone size: .
J gene: TRBJ1-2
CDR3 protein: ASSEQGSPGGYT

V gene: TRBV4-3
clone size: few
J gene: TRBJ1-2
CDR3 protein: ASSQGPAGYT

V gene: TRBV4-1
clone size: many
J gene: TRBJ2-7
CDR3 protein: ASSQVGTDEQY

V gene: TRBV12-3/TRBV12-4
clone size: many
J gene: TRBJ2-3
CDR3 protein: ASSSTTGPSTDTQY

V gene: TRBV4-1
clone size: .
J gene: TRBJ2-6
CDR3 protein: ASSQFPSGANVLT

V gene: TRBV20-1
clone size: many
J gene: TRBJ2-7
CDR3 protein: SARAVRDHYEQY

V gene: TRBV28
clone size: once
J gene: TRBJ1-4
CDR3 protein: ASSRDRGANEKLF

V gene: TRBV13
clone size: many
J gene: TRBJ1-2
CDR3 protein: ASSRSSGNWSYT

V gene: TRBV7-2
clone size: few
J gene: TRBJ2-2
CDR3 protein: ASSHAPGALTGELF

V gene: TRBV2
clone size: few
J gene: TRBJ1-5
CDR3 protein: ASTEGQGASQPQH

V gene: TRBV4-3
clone size: .
J gene: TRBJ2-6
CDR3 protein: ASSQDSPRGWGANVLT

V gene: TRBV6-1
clone size: .
J gene: TRBJ1-4
CDR3 protein: ASGGTGGEKLF

V gene: TRBV6-2/TRBV6-3
clone size: .
J gene: TRBJ1-2
CDR3 protein: ASRGQGGPHGYT

V gene: TRBV6-1
clone size: .
J gene: TRBJ1-5
CDR3 protein: ASREIYSNQPQH

V gene: TRBV20-1
clone size: few
J gene: TRBJ1-6
CDR3 protein: SALDRGWNSPLH

V gene: TRBV29-1
clone size: few
J gene: TRBJ2-3
CDR3 protein: SARKGGTDTQY

V gene: TRBV12-3/TRBV12-4
clone size: .
J gene: TRBJ1-6
CDR3 protein: ASSLDSGYNSPLH

V gene: TRBV6-1
clone size: few
J gene: TRBJ2-4
CDR3 protein: ASTQLGGSVKNIQY

V gene: TRBV5-1
clone size: .
J gene: TRBJ2-7
CDR3 protein: ASSLVGAPSSYEQY

V gene: TRBV5-5
clone size: .
J gene: TRBJ2-5
CDR3 protein: ASSLGAGVGVETQY

V gene: TRBV6-6
clone size: once
J gene: TRBJ2-3
CDR3 protein: ASSYGQGRG

V gene: TRBV20-1
clone size: .
J gene: TRBJ2-3
CDR3 protein: SARDRIITDTQY

V gene: TRBV20-1
clone size: .
J gene: TRBJ1-2
CDR3 protein: SASSGLSYGYT

V gene: TRBV6-1
clone size: .
J gene: TRBJ2-3
CDR3 protein: ASRITGPSTDTQY

V gene: TRBV7-2
clone size: few
J gene: TRBJ2-7
CDR3 protein: ASSLPFRQASYEQY

V gene: TRBV5-5
clone size: .
J gene: TRBJ2-7
CDR3 protein: ASSLTDSSYEQY

V gene: TRBV24-1
clone size: .
J gene: TRBJ2-5
CDR3 protein: ATSDLKTQETQY

V gene: TRBV5-1
clone size: few
J gene: TRBJ2-3
CDR3 protein: ASSLDQGRPDTQY

V gene: TRBV20-1
clone size: .
J gene: TRBJ2-1
CDR3 protein: SARMPAAYEQF

V gene: TRBV5-1
clone size: few
J gene: TRBJ2-1
CDR3 protein: ASSLEAGQF

V gene: TRBV20-1
clone size: many
J gene: TRBJ2-7
CDR3 protein: SAREYGGLAGAYEQY

V gene: TRBV12-3/TRBV12-4
clone size: many
J gene: TRBJ1-1
CDR3 protein: ASSLGGSGVGEAF

V gene: TRBV12-3/TRBV12-4
clone size: many
J gene: TRBJ2-1
CDR3 protein: ASSLGDSNLYNEQF

V gene: TRBV27
clone size: .
J gene: TRBJ2-1
CDR3 protein: ASYALAGGGNEQF

V gene: TRBV12-3/TRBV12-4
clone size: .
J gene: TRBJ2-1
CDR3 protein: ASTGATGPNEQF